Below, 27 T cell receptor beta chains from the same sample are listed, as sequenced in a study of PD-1 and CTLA-4 blockade in melanoma. Here immunoSEQ multiplex PCR was the method, and the copy in TCRdb shows in-frame clones only, minus some. The sample has some 30,000 clones, roughly nine tenths seen once. The input for sequencing was CD8+ T cells from peripheral blood, taken from a patient given anti-PD-1 treatment. These TCRs come from a human donor with melanoma.

The V call is TRBV21-1, the J call TRBJ1-2. TRBV21-1 represents a pseudogene. The CDR3 is 15 residues long. The CDR3, as DNA: TGTGCCAGCTTTTCGAGGGAGGTGAAGGGCTATGGCTACACCTTC. Translating gives CASFSREVKGYGYTF.

The chain has TRBV3-1 (or the pseudogene TRBV3-2) and TRBJ1-5; tentative D call: TRBD1 (6 bases). Germline V gene lookup returns CDR1 LGHDT and CDR2 YNNKEL (reference sequence). This CDR3 has 15 amino acids. V dropped 5 bases and J dropped 0 bases, with 11 bases sitting between them. CDR3 amino acids: CASSFDRNSNQPQHF. CDR3 bases: TGTGCCAGCAGCTTCGACAGGAATAGCAATCAGCCCCAGCATTTT.

This clone was recorded a few times. The chain couples TRBV9 to TRBJ1-3, with D possibly being TRBD1 (6 bases). Germline CDR1 is SGDLS and CDR2 is YYNGEE. This CDR3 comprises 17 residues. V lost 0 bases to trimming and J lost 0 bases, with 13 bases between them. CDR3 sequence reads: CASSVEGGPSSGNTIYF. DNA of the CDR3: TGTGCCAGCAGCGTAGAGGGGGGGCCCAGCTCTGGAAACACCATATATTTT.

The V call is TRBV5-4, the J call TRBJ1-2, with TRBD1 identical over 7 bases. This CDR3 has 16 residues. Germline V CDR1 and CDR2: SGHNT, YYREEE (reference sequence). V lost 0 bases to trimming and J lost 4 bases; unmatched junction nucleotides: 9. CDR3 DNA sequence: TGTGCCAGCAGCTTGGGCGCAGGGGGGAGCGGCTATGGCTACACCTTC. Encoded protein: CASSLGAGGSGYGYTF.

This clone appeared once. The chain recombines TRBV2 with TRBJ2-6; possibly TRBD2 for D (6 bases). The CDR3 runs to 15 residues. CDR1 is SNHLY and CDR2 is FYNNEI in the germline V gene. The V end was cut by 9 bases, the J end by 0 bases, with 12 bases between. CDR3 DNA sequence: TGTGCCAGACGGGGGATTGACTCTGGGGCCAACGTCCTGACTTTC. Its protein is CARRGIDSGANVLTF.

The chain combines TRBV12-3 or TRBV12-4 with TRBJ2-5, with D perhaps assigned TRBD1 or TRBD2 (6 bases each). V lost 6 bases and J 4 bases, leaving 9 bases between the germline ends. The CDR3 is 12 residues long. The CDR3 loop is CASSPGAETQYF. The CDR3 coding sequence is TGTGCCAGCAGCCCGGGGGCAGAGACCCAGTACTTC.

The V and J genes are TRBV4-2 and TRBJ2-7; possible D gene TRBD1, 6 bases. The V end lost 0 bases, the J end lost 2 bases, and 14 bases lay between the germline ends. CDR3 size: 16 residues. CDR1 is LGHNA, CDR2 YNFKEQ, per germline. CDR3 amino acids: CASSQEAPGAAYEQYF. The CDR3 DNA is TGTGCCAGCAGCCAAGAGGCCCCAGGGGCTGCCTACGAGCAGTACTTC.

The count of this clone is one. The genes are TRBV6-4 and TRBJ2-3; D gene unclear. The CDR3 spans 15 residues. V lost 2 bases and J lost 2, with 11 bases in between. Germline V gene sequence: CDR1 MRHNA, CDR2 SNTAGT. CDR3 sequence (DNA): TGTGCCAGCAGTGACAGGCCTCAGCCCACAGATACGCAGTATTTT. It specifies CASSDRPQPTDTQYF.

The CDR3 spells CAWSPAGEVNEKLFF. The CDR3 nucleotides are TGTGCCTGGAGCCCCGCAGGGGAGGTTAATGAAAAACTGTTTTTT. The rearrangement uses TRBV30 and TRBJ1-4; D might be TRBD1 (6 bases). The CDR3 spans 15 residues. The germline V gene has CDR1 GTSNPN and CDR2 SVGIG (reference sequence). Trimming removed 3 bases at V and 4 bases at J, with 15 bases between.

The chain combines TRBV24-1 with TRBJ2-3, with D maybe TRBD2 (6 bases). The length of the CDR3 is 15 residues. Trimming stripped 0 bases from V and 5 bases from J, with 11 bases between. Germline V gene lookup returns CDR1 KGHDR and CDR2 SFDVKD. CDR3: CATSDLRGAGDTQYF. The DNA of the CDR3 is TGTGCCACCAGTGATTTGCGCGGGGCCGGAGATACGCAGTATTTT.

The rearrangement links TRBV11-2 to TRBJ2-3; no reliable D call. The CDR3 runs to 12 residues. The ends were cut back, 6 bases at V and 2 bases at J, with 6 bases in the middle. Germline CDR1 and CDR2: SGHAT and FQNNGV. The CDR3 region is CASSSFTDTQYF. In DNA, the CDR3 is TGTGCCAGCAGTTCATTCACAGATACGCAGTATTTT.

This sequence joins TRBV24-1 and TRBJ2-1; the D gene is possibly TRBD2 (6 bases). There are 15 residues in the CDR3. Deletions cut 5 bases from V and 5 bases from J, with 15 bases between. Per germline, CDR1 KGHDR and CDR2 SFDVKD. The CDR3 is CATSVPGGINNEQFF. The CDR3 DNA follows: TGTGCCACCAGTGTCCCAGGCGGGATCAACAATGAGCAGTTCTTC.

The CDR3 here is CASCTGVSYNEQFF. The CDR3 DNA reads as TGTGCCAGCTGCACAGGGGTGAGTTACAATGAGCAGTTCTTC. The J gene is TRBJ2-1, the V gene TRBV2; TRBD1 agrees at 7 bases. The ends lost 8 bases at V and 4 bases at J; junction bases unmatched: 8. The CDR3 is 14 residues long. Germline V CDR1 and CDR2: SNHLY, FYNNEI.

The chain couples TRBV27 to TRBJ1-4, with D tentatively TRBD1 (6 bases). CDR3 length equals 14 residues. V lost 2 bases and J lost 5, with 9 bases in between. CDR1 MNHEY and CDR2 SMNVEV come from the germline V gene (reference sequence). CDR3 residues: CASSLNRVNEKLFF. CDR3 DNA: TGTGCCAGCAGTTTAAACAGGGTAAATGAAAAACTGTTTTTT.

The chain recombines TRBV9 with TRBJ1-2; D gene unclear. From germline, CDR1 is SGDLS and CDR2 YYNGEE. CDR3 length: 14 residues. Trimming stripped 0 bases from V and 0 bases from J, with 6 bases between. In DNA form, the CDR3 reads TGTGCCAGCAGCGTAGAAGGTGCTAACTATGGCTACACCTTC. It specifies CASSVEGANYGYTF.

V and J are TRBV27 and TRBJ2-2; D remains unclear. CDR1 is MNHEY and CDR2 is SMNVEV in the germline V gene (reference sequence). The CDR3 runs to 13 residues. Trimming took 5 bases from V and 7 from J, leaving 11 bases between them. CDR3 protein: CASSANRIGELFF. In DNA, the CDR3 is TGTGCCAGCAGTGCCAACAGAATCGGGGAGCTGTTTTTT.

The chain employs TRBV6-1 and TRBJ1-2; a possible D gene is TRBD1 (5 bases). The V gene lost 0 bases and the J gene lost 3 bases, with 14 bases spanning the gap. CDR1 is MNHNS and CDR2 is SASEGT in the germline V gene. This CDR3 comprises 16 residues. In nucleotides, the CDR3 is TGTGCCAGCAGTGAAGCGCTGGGAGGGGCGTACTATGGCTACACCTTC. It specifies CASSEALGGAYYGYTF.

V usage is TRBV7-9 and J usage is TRBJ2-7; D perhaps matches TRBD2 (6 bases). CDR1 is SEHNR and CDR2 is FQNEAQ in the germline V gene (reference sequence). V was shortened by 1 base and J by 5 bases, with 15 bases between the two germline ends. The CDR3 contains 15 residues. The CDR3: CASSLGQGGDHEQYF. The CDR3 nucleotides are TGTGCCAGCAGCTTAGGGCAAGGAGGGGACCACGAGCAGTACTTC.

About this clone: The same CDR3 arises from other DNA sequences in this sample as well. This chain links TRBV27 with TRBJ2-3; D remains unclear. V was clipped by 0 bases and J by 4 bases, with 5 bases between them. The germline V gene has CDR1 MNHEY and CDR2 SMNVEV (reference sequence). This CDR3 is built from 13 residues. Written as DNA, the CDR3 is TGTGCCAGCAGTTTATCTCGCCCAGATACGCAGTATTTT. It translates to CASSLSRPDTQYF.

This clone was counted a few times. The rearrangement joins TRBV3-1 (or the pseudogene TRBV3-2) to TRBJ1-2; 9 bases match TRBD1. Germline assignment: CDR1 LGHDT and CDR2 YNNKEL (reference sequence). Germline trimming cut 6 bases from V and 4 bases from J; bases unmatched to any gene: 9. This CDR3 contains 15 residues. The DNA for the CDR3 is TGTGCCAGCAGTCGTCCCGGGACAGGGATCTATGGCTACACCTTC. Its protein product is CASSRPGTGIYGYTF.

The V gene is TRBV7-8, the J gene TRBJ2-4, with no clear D. Trimming removed 5 bases at V and 0 bases at J, with 14 bases between. This CDR3 contains 16 residues. The germline V gene encodes CDR1 SGHVS and CDR2 FQNEAQ. The CDR3 is CASSPQRVIAKNIQYF. The DNA of the CDR3 is TGTGCCAGCAGCCCACAGCGAGTTATAGCCAAAAACATTCAGTACTTC.

The V call is TRBV9, the J call TRBJ1-4, with D uncertain. This CDR3 is built from 14 residues. Trimming cost V 0 bases and J 7 bases, with 10 bases left between them. From germline, CDR1 is SGDLS and CDR2 YYNGEE. CDR3 bases: TGTGCCAGCAGCGTAGTATTTAATAGTGAAAAACTGTTTTTT. Its translation: CASSVVFNSEKLFF.

The J gene is TRBJ2-7, the V gene TRBV14; a possible D gene is TRBD1 (5 bases). CDR3 length: 15 amino acids. Germline V gene data show CDR1 as SGHDN and CDR2 as FVKESK. Trimming cost V 0 bases and J 3 bases, with 12 bases left between them. CDR3 in amino acids: CASSQDRGKIYEQYF. The CDR3 region has the DNA TGTGCCAGCAGCCAAGATAGGGGAAAGATCTACGAGCAGTACTTC.

The rearrangement joins TRBV4-3 to TRBJ1-2; 7 positions agree with TRBD1. CDR1 is LGHNA, CDR2 YSLEER, per germline. This CDR3 has 18 amino acids. V dropped 2 bases and J dropped 0; count of bases not matched to a gene: 12. In DNA form, the CDR3 reads TGCGCCAGCAGCCAATCCACAGGGGACGGATTTACTAACTATGGCTACACCTTC. Translating it yields CASSQSTGDGFTNYGYTF.

V usage is TRBV27 and J usage is TRBJ2-7; D is possibly TRBD1 or TRBD2 (6 bases each). This CDR3 has 14 residues. The V and J ends lost 3 bases and 0 bases respectively, with 9 bases between them. Germline CDR1 reads MNHEY; CDR2 reads SMNVEV (reference sequence). The CDR3 is CASSFGGPSYEQYF. In DNA, the CDR3 is TGTGCCAGCAGTTTCGGGGGCCCCTCCTACGAGCAGTACTTC.

The CDR3, as DNA: TGTGCCAGCGGGGACGGTAATTCACCCCTCCACTTT. This encodes CASGDGNSPLHF. The chain joins TRBV25-1 to TRBJ1-6; TRBD1 is a possible D gene (5 bases). Trimming shortened V by 8 bases and J by 6 bases, and 8 bases separated the two germline ends. CDR1 and CDR2 (germline): MGHDK, SYGVNS. The CDR3 sequence is 12 residues long.

The chain is built from TRBV2 and TRBJ1-2; D is unresolved. The V gene's germline CDR1 is SNHLY and CDR2 FYNNEI. The CDR3 spans 11 residues. V gave up 0 bases and J gave up 12 bases, with 8 bases separating them. The DNA for the CDR3 is TGTGCCAGCAGTGAAGCGGTGACAAACACCTTC. Translated: CASSEAVTNTF.